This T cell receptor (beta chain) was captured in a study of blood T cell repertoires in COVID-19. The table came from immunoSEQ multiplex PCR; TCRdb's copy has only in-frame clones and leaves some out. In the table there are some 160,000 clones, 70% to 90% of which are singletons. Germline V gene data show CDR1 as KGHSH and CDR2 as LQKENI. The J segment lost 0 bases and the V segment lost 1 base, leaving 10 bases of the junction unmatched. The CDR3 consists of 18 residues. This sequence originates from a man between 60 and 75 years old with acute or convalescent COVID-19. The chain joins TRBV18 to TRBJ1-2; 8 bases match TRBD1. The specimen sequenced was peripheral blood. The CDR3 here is CASSPRGQGADTNYGYTF. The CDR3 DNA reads TGTGCCAGCTCACCACGAGGGCAGGGGGCCGATACTAACTATGGCTACACCTTC.